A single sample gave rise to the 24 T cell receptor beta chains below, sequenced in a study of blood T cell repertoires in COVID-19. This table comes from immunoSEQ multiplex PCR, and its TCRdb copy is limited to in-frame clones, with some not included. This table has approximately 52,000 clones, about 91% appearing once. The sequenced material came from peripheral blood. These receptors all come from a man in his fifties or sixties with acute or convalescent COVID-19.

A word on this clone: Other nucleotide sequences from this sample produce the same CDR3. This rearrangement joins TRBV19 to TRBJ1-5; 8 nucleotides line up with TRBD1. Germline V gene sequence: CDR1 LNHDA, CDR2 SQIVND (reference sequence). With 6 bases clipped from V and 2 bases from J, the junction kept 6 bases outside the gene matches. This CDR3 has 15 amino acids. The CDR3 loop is CASSPDRGGNQPQHF. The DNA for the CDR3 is TGTGCCAGTAGCCCCGACAGGGGAGGCAATCAGCCCCAGCATTTT.

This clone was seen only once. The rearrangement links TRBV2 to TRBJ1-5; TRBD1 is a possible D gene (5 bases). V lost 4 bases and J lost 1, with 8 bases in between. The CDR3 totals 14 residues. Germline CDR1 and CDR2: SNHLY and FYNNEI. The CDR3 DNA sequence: TGTGCCAGCAGTGCCAGGGAAAGCAATCAGCCCCAGCATTTT. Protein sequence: CASSARESNQPQHF. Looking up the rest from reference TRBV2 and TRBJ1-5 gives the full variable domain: EPEVTQTPSHQVTQMGQEVILRCVPISNHLYFYWYRQILGQKVEFLVSFYNNEISEKSEIFDDQFSVERPDGSNFTLKIRSTKLEDSAMYFCASSARESNQPQHFGDGTRLSIL.

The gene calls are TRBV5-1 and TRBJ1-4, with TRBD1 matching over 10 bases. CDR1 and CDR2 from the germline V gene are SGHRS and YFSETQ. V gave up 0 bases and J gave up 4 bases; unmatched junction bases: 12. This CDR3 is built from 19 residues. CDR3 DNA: TGCGCCAGCAGCTTGGTCCCGACAGGGGGCTTTCGAGATAATGAAAAACTGTTTTTT. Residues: CASSLVPTGGFRDNEKLFF.

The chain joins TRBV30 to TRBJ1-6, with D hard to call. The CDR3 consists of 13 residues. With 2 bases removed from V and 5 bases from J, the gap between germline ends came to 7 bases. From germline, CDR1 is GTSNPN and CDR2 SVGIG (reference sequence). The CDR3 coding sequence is TGTGCCTGGAGTCCCCTTGATAATTCACCCCTCCACTTT. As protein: CAWSPLDNSPLHF.

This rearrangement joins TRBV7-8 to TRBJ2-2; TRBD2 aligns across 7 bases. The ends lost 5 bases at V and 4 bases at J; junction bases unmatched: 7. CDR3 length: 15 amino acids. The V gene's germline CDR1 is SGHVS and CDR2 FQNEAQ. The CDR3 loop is CASSLSGSVTGELFF. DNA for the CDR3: TGTGCCAGCAGCCTTAGCGGGTCGGTCACCGGGGAGCTGTTTTTT.

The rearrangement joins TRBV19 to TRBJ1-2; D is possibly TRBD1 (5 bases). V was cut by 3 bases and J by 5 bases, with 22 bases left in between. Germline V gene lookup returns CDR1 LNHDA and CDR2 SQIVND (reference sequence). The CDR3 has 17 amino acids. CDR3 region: CASSMGPGRGTRYGYTF. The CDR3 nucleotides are TGTGCCAGTAGTATGGGTCCAGGGCGGGGGACTAGGTATGGCTACACCTTC.

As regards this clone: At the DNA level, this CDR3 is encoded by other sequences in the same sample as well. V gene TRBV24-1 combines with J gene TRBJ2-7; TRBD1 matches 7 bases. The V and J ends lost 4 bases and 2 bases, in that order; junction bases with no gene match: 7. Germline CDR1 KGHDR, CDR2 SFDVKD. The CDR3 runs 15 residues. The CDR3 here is CATSDPRDRTYEQYF. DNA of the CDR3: TGTGCCACCAGTGACCCCAGGGACAGAACCTACGAGCAGTACTTC.

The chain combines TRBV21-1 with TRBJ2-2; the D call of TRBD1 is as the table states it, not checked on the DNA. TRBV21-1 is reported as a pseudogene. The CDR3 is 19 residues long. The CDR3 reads CASSKAGLSGSQNTGELFF. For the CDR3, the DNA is TGTGCCAGCAGCAAAGCAGGCCTTTCAGGGTCTCAGAACACCGGGGAGCTGTTTTTT.

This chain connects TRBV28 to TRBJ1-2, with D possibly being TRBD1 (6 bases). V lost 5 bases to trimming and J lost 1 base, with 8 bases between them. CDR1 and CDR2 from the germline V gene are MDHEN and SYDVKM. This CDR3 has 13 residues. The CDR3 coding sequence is TGTGCCAGCAGTGAGGACAGTAACTATGGCTACACCTTC. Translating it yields CASSEDSNYGYTF.

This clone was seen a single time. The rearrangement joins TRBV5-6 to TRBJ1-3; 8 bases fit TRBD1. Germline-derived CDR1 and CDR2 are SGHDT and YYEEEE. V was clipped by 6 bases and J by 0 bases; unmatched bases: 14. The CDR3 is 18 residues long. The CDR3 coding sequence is TGTGCCAGCAAGGCATTGCGGACAGGGCGGAACTCTGGAAACACCATATATTTT. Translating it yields CASKALRTGRNSGNTIYF.

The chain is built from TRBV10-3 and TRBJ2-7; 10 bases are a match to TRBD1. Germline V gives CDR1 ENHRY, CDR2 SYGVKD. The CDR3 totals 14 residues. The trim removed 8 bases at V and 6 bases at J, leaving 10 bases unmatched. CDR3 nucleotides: TGTGCCATCTCTGACAGGGGGCTATTCGTCGAGCAGTACTTC. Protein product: CAISDRGLFVEQYF.

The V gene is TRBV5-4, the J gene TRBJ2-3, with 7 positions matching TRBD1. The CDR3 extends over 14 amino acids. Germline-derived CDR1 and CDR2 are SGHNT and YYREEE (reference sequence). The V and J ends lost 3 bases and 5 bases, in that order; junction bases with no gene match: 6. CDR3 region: CASSSGAGGDTQYF. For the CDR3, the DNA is TGTGCCAGCAGCTCAGGGGCAGGGGGAGATACGCAGTATTTT.

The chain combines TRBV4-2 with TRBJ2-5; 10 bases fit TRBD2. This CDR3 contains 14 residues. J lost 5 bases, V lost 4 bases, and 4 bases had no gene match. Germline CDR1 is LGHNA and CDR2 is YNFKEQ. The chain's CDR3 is CASSPSGGKETQYF. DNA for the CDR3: TGTGCCAGCAGCCCTAGCGGGGGAAAGGAGACCCAGTACTTC.

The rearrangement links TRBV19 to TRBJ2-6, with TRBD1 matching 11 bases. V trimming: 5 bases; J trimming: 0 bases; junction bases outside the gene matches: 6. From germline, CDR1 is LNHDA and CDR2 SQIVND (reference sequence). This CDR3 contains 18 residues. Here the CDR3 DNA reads TGTGCCAGTAGTGGGACAGGGGGGCCAGGCTCTGGGGCCAACGTCCTGACTTTC. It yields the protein CASSGTGGPGSGANVLTF.

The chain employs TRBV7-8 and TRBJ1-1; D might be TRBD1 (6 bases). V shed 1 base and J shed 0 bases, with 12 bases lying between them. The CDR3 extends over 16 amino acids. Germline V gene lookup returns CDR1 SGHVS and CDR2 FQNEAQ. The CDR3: CASSLGGLWMNTEAFF. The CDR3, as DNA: TGTGCCAGCAGCTTAGGGGGGCTTTGGATGAACACTGAAGCTTTCTTT.

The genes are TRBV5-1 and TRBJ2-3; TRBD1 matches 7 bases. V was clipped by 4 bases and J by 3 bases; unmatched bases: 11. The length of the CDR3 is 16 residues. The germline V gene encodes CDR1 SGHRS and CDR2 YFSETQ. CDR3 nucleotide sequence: TGCGCCAGCAGCCTCCCTGAGGGGGCGATAACAGATACGCAGTATTTT. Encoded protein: CASSLPEGAITDTQYF.

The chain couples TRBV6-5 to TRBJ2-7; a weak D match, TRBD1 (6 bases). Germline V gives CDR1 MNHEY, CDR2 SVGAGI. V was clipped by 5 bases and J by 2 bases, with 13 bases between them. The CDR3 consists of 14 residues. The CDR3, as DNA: TGTGCCAGCAGTCCAGGGGTCGCGACCTACGAGCAGTACTTC. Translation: CASSPGVATYEQYF.

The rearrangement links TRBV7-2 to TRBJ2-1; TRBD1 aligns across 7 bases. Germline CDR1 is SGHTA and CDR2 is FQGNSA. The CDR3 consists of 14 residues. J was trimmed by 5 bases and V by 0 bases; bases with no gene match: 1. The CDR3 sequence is CASSLADRNNEQFF. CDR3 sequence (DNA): TGTGCCAGCAGCTTAGCGGACAGGAACAATGAGCAGTTCTTC.

CDR3 amino acids: CASSPVRSDTEAFF. The CDR3 nucleotides read TGTGCCAGCAGCCCCGTCAGGTCGGACACTGAAGCTTTCTTT. The rearrangement links TRBV5-5 to TRBJ1-1; the D is unclear. Germline V gene data show CDR1 as SGHKS and CDR2 as YYEKEE (reference sequence). Trimming removed 4 bases at V and 3 bases at J, with 13 bases between. CDR3 length equals 14 residues.

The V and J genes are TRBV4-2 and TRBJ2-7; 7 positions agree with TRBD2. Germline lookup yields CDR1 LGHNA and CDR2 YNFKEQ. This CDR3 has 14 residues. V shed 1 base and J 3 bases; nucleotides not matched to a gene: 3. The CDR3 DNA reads TGTGCCAGCAGCCAAGGCGGGGGAGTCTACGAGCAGTACTTC. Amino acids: CASSQGGGVYEQYF.

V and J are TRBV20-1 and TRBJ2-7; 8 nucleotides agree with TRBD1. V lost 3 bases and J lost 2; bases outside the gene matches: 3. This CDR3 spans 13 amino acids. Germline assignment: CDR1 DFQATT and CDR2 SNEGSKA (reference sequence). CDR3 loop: CSASRDRTYEQYF. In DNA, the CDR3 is TGCAGTGCTAGTAGGGACAGGACCTACGAGCAGTACTTC.

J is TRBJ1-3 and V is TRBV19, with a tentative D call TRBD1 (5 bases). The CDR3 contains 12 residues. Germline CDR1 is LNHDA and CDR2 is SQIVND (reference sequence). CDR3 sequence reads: CVRQHFLNTIYF. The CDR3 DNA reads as TGTGTCAGACAGCACTTCCTAAACACCATATATTTT. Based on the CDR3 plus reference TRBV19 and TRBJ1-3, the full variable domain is DGGITQSPKYLFRKEGQNVTLSCEQNLNHDAMYWYRQDPGQGLRLIYYSQIVNDFQKGDIAEGYSVSREKKESFPLTVTSAQKNPTAFYLCVRQHFLNTIYFGEGSWLTVV.

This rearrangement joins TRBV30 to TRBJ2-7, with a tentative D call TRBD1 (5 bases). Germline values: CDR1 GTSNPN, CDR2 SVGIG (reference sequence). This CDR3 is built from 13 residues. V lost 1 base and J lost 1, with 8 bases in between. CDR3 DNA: TGTGCCTGGAGTGACAGGCAGTCCTACGAGCAGTACTTC. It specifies CAWSDRQSYEQYF.

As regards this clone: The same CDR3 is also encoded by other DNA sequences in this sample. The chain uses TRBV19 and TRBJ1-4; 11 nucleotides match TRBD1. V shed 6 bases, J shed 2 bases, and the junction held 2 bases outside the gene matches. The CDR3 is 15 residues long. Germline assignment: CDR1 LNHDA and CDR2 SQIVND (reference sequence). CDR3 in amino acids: CASRDRGRTNEKLFF. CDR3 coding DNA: TGTGCCAGTAGGGACAGGGGGCGGACTAATGAAAAACTGTTTTTT.